The 14 T cell receptor beta chains reported below all come from one sample, sequenced in a study of T cells after yellow fever vaccination. TCRdb independently ran MiXCR on the 5' RACE reads; one entry per CDR3 protein. The table includes about 29,000 distinct CDR3 sequences, 5% detected once. The starting material was CD8+ T cells sorted from PBMCs, obtained 10 days after the yellow fever booster vaccination. The source is a young man who received the YFV17D yellow fever vaccine.

The sample holds many counts of this clonotype. This chain joins TRBV7-9 and TRBJ2-3; D is uncertain. Germline V gene sequence: CDR1 SEHNR, CDR2 FQNEAQ (reference sequence). V lost 5 bases and J 0 bases, leaving 15 bases between the germline ends. The length of the CDR3 is 16 residues. This CDR3 reads CASSPRPEDSTDTQYF. CDR3 sequence (DNA): TGTGCCAGCAGCCCCCGACCAGAGGATAGCACAGATACGCAGTATTTT.

Ten or more counts support this clonotype. The chain links TRBV6-5 to TRBJ2-5, with TRBD2 matching 13 bases. V was clipped by 4 bases and J by 5 bases; unmatched bases: 7. Germline-derived CDR1 and CDR2 are MNHEY and SVGAGI. CDR3 length: 16 amino acids. CDR3 nucleotide sequence: TGTGCCAGCAGTTCCAGGGGACTAGCGGGATTGGAGACCCAGTACTTC. The encoded protein is CASSSRGLAGLETQYF.

This clonotype was seen many times. CDR3 residues: CASSERASYNEQFF. CDR3 nucleotide sequence: TGCGCCAGCAGCGAGCGGGCCTCCTACAATGAGCAGTTCTTC. The chain couples TRBV5-1 to TRBJ2-1; TRBD2 might be the D (6 bases). CDR3 size: 14 residues. V was pared by 4 bases and J by 0 bases, with 8 bases between. Germline lookup yields CDR1 SGHRS and CDR2 YFSETQ. The full variable domain, rest sourced from reference TRBV5-1 and TRBJ2-1, is KAGVTQTPRYLIKTRGQQVTLSCSPISGHRSVSWYQQTPGQGLQFLFEYFSETQRNKGNFPGRFSGRQFSNSRSEMNVSTLELGDSALYLCASSERASYNEQFFGPGTRLTVL.

A remark on this clonotype: Since a much larger clone is just one base distant, this may be a read error. The CDR3 is CASSLYMSGAANYGYTF. The CDR3 DNA is TGCGCCAGCAGCTTGTATATGTCGGGGGCCGCTAACTATGGCTACACCTTC. The chain has TRBV5-1 and TRBJ1-2, with D perhaps TRBD1 (6 bases). The CDR3 spans 17 residues. In germline, CDR1 is SGHRS, CDR2 YFSETQ. V lost 1 base, J lost 0 bases, and 16 bases lay in between.

This clonotype occurred many times. CDR3 region: CASRGTSSYNEQFF. The CDR3 nucleotides read TGTGCCAGCAGAGGGACTAGCAGCTACAATGAGCAGTTCTTC. The chain combines TRBV27 with TRBJ2-1, with 9 bases that match TRBD2. Losses at the gene ends were 6 bases for V and 3 bases for J; bases not matched to a gene: 3. CDR1 is MNHEY, CDR2 SMNVEV, per germline (reference sequence). The length of the CDR3 is 14 residues.

This clonotype was counted between two and nine times. This chain connects TRBV27 to TRBJ2-5; D is tentatively TRBD1 or TRBD2 (5 bases each). V dropped 7 bases and J dropped 1 base, with 13 bases sitting between them. The CDR3 extends over 14 amino acids. Looked up from germline, CDR1 is MNHEY and CDR2 is SMNVEV (reference sequence). In nucleotides, the CDR3 is TGTGCCAGCAAGGTGGGGGTGGGCCAAGAGACCCAGTACTTC. It yields the protein CASKVGVGQETQYF.

This clonotype has at least ten counts. The chain joins TRBV18 to TRBJ1-4, with a weak D call TRBD1 (6 bases). Germline lookup yields CDR1 KGHSH and CDR2 LQKENI. This CDR3 region has 16 residues. Trimming took 0 bases from V and 7 from J, leaving 15 bases between them. The CDR3 region is CASSPPSITGSEKLFF. The CDR3 DNA follows: TGTGCCAGCTCACCACCATCTATCACAGGGAGTGAAAAACTGTTTTTT.

This clonotype was found many times. The CDR3 reads CATSRSSVGNSYEQYF. DNA for the CDR3: TGTGCCACCAGCAGATCTTCGGTAGGGAACTCCTACGAGCAGTACTTC. The rearrangement joins TRBV15 to TRBJ2-7; D unclear. This CDR3 spans 16 amino acids. Germline V gene sequence: CDR1 LNHNV, CDR2 YYDKDF (reference sequence). Trimming removed 2 bases at V and 0 bases at J, with 14 bases between.

This clonotype has ten or more counts. The chain carries TRBV3-1 and TRBJ1-5, with D tentatively TRBD1 (5 bases). This CDR3 region has 19 residues. Germline CDR1 and CDR2: LGHDT and YNNKEL (reference sequence). The germline V and J ends were trimmed by 1 base and 0 bases, with 19 bases remaining between them. CDR3 bases: TGTGCCAGCAGCCAAGGACGACCTGGGACGGACTATAGCAATCAGCCCCAGCATTTT. This encodes CASSQGRPGTDYSNQPQHF. The entire variable domain, with the rest obtained from reference TRBV3-1 and TRBJ1-5, is as follows: DTAVSQTPKYLVTQMGNDKSIKCEQNLGHDTMYWYKQDSKKFLKIMFSYNNKELIINETVPNRFSPKSPDKAHLNLHINSLELGDSAVYFCASSQGRPGTDYSNQPQHFGDGTRLSIL.

This clonotype appeared many times. The chain recombines TRBV10-3 with TRBJ2-1, with 13 bases aligning to TRBD2. This CDR3 is 17 amino acids long. The J segment lost 1 base and the V segment lost 6 bases, leaving 6 bases of the junction unmatched. Germline V gene lookup returns CDR1 ENHRY and CDR2 SYGVKD. The CDR3 DNA sequence: TGTGCCATCAGGACCGGGACTAGCGGGACTTCCTACAATGAGCAGTTCTTC. As protein: CAIRTGTSGTSYNEQFF.

The rearrangement joins TRBV7-9 to TRBJ2-1, with D unresolved. Per germline, CDR1 SEHNR and CDR2 FQNEAQ (reference sequence). Trimming left V 10 bases short and J 16 bases short, with 20 bases between. The CDR3 sequence is 11 residues long. The CDR3 sequence is CATQSNLGNFF. In nucleotides, the CDR3 is TGTGCCACCCAGTCGAATCTGGGTAATTTCTTC.

This clonotype was seen many times. V usage is TRBV5-1 and J usage is TRBJ2-3, with a weak D call TRBD2 (7 bases). With 3 bases removed from V and 0 bases from J, the gap between germline ends came to 14 bases. The CDR3 is 16 amino acids. From germline, CDR1 is SGHRS and CDR2 YFSETQ. The CDR3 loop is CASSWGGPPSTDTQYF. CDR3 in DNA: TGCGCCAGCAGCTGGGGGGGGCCCCCTAGCACAGATACGCAGTATTTT.

This clonotype was seen repeatedly, ten times or more. The rearrangement uses TRBV5-6 and TRBJ1-5, with D perhaps TRBD1 (6 bases). The CDR3 has 17 residues. The V and J ends lost 5 bases and 2 bases respectively, with 20 bases between them. Germline values: CDR1 SGHDT, CDR2 YYEEEE. In nucleotides, the CDR3 is TGTGCCAGCAGGGGAGGGGGAATCGAATTCGGCAATCAGCCCCAGCATTTT. Translation: CASRGGGIEFGNQPQHF. Drawing the rest from reference TRBV5-6 and TRBJ1-5, the complete variable domain is DAGVTQSPTHLIKTRGQQVTLRCSPKSGHDTVSWYQQALGQGPQFIFQYYEEEERQRGNFPDRFSGHQFPNYSSELNVNALLLGDSALYLCASRGGGIEFGNQPQHFGDGTRLSIL.

This clonotype has a count of ten or more. This chain joins TRBV25-1 and TRBJ2-7; TRBD1 agrees at 9 bases. The germline V gene has CDR1 MGHDK and CDR2 SYGVNS. J was trimmed by 6 bases and V by 6 bases; bases with no gene match: 12. The CDR3 sequence is 15 residues long. The chain's CDR3 is CASSSPGQGVLEQYF. The CDR3, as DNA: TGTGCCAGCAGCTCTCCGGGACAGGGAGTTCTCGAGCAGTACTTC.